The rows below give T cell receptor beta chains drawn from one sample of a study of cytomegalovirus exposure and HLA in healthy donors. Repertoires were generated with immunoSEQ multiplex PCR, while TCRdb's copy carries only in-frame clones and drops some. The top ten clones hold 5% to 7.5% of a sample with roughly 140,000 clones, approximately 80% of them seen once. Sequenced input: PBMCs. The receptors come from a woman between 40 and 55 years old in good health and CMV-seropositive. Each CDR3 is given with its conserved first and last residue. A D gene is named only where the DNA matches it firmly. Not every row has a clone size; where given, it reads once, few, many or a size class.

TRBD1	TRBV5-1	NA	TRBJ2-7	TGCGCCAGCAGCTTCAACAGGGGGCCCTCCTACGAGCAGTACTTC	CASSFNRGPSYEQYF
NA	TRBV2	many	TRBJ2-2	TGTGCCAGCAGTGGGGACTTTGAGTGGGAGCTGTTTTTT	CASSGDFEWELFF
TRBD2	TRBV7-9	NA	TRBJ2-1	TGTGCCAGCAGCGACATACTAGCGGACTGGAGGAATGAGCAGTTCTTC	CASSDILADWRNEQFF
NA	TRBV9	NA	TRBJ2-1	TGTGCCAGCAGCGTCACCTCGGCGGAGGCCTACAATGAGCAGTTCTTC	CASSVTSAEAYNEQFF
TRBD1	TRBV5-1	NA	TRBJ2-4	TGCGCCAGCAGCTTGAGGGGGCTGAACATTCAGTACTTC	CASSLRGLNIQYF
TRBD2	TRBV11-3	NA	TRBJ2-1	TGTGCCAGCAGTTCTAGCGGGAGGTTCAATGAGCAGTTCTTC	CASSSSGRFNEQFF
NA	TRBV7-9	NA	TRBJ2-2	TGTGCCAGCAGCCACAGATCTCAGCGGACCAGGGAGCTGTTTTTT	CASSHRSQRTRELFF
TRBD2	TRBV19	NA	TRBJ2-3	TGTGCCAGTCGACCCGGGGCGGGAGGGCCAGATACGCAGTATTTT	CASRPGAGGPDTQYF
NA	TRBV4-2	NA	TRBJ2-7	TGTGCCAGCAGCCCCGGACTGCAGGATTTATACGAGCAGTACTTC	CASSPGLQDLYEQYF
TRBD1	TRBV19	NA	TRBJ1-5	TGTGCCAGTAGGTCACAGGGGATTCAGCCCCAGCATTTT	CASRSQGIQPQHF